A single sample is the source of the 7 T cell receptor beta chains below, sequenced in a study of CD8 T cells in Susac syndrome. Reverse transcription of roughly 0.5 to 1 ug RNA was carried out with random hexamers. One entry per CDR3 protein, called by TCRdb with MiXCR from the immunoSEQ multiplex PCR reads. The sample comprises tens of thousands of distinct CDR3 sequences, 93% of which are singletons, and more than 0.13% rests with the top ten. The sequenced sample was CD4+ T cells from PBMCs. The receptors stem from a human donor with Susac syndrome.

The chain combines TRBV18 with TRBJ2-3, with D possibly TRBD2 on 5 matching bases. The CDR3 length is 12 residues. Per the germline V gene, CDR1 is KGHSH and CDR2 is LQKENI. The V and J ends lost 3 bases and 5 bases respectively, with 6 bases between them. The CDR3 sequence: CASSPAGDTQYF. The CDR3 DNA follows: TGTGCCAGCTCACCGGCGGGAGATACGCAGTATTTT. Full variable domain (remainder filled in from reference TRBV18 and TRBJ2-3): NAGVMQNPRHLVRRRGQEARLRCSPMKGHSHVYWYRQLPEEGLKFMVYLQKENIIDESGMPKERFSAEFPKEGPSILRIQQVVRGDSAAYFCASSPAGDTQYFGPGTRLTVL.

The chain couples TRBV29-1 to TRBJ2-7; 9 nucleotides agree with TRBD2. The CDR3 totals 14 residues. J was trimmed by 6 bases and V by 5 bases; bases with no gene match: 11. Germline CDR1 reads SQVTM; CDR2 reads ANQGSEA. CDR3 sequence (DNA): TGCAGCGTTCGGTGGGCGGGGGGGCCGTTCGAGCAGTACTTC. The encoded protein is CSVRWAGGPFEQYF.

The chain has TRBV5-1 and TRBJ2-2; TRBD1 or TRBD2 may be the D gene (5 bases each). V lost 0 bases, J lost 6 bases, and 15 bases lay in between. CDR1 and CDR2 (germline): SGHRS, YFSETQ. The CDR3 totals 16 residues. The CDR3 sequence: CASSLAGPYISGELFF. CDR3 nucleotides: TGCGCCAGCAGCTTGGCGGGACCCTATATCTCCGGGGAGCTGTTTTTT.

The chain joins TRBV4-2 to TRBJ2-3, with unresolved D. Germline CDR1 reads LGHNA; CDR2 reads YNFKEQ. The CDR3 consists of 16 residues. V lost 4 bases and J 2 bases, leaving 16 bases between the germline ends. The CDR3 DNA is TGTGCCAGCAGCCCCGACCGGCTCTACCTCACAGATACGCAGTATTTT. Translating it yields CASSPDRLYLTDTQYF.

This sequence joins TRBV4-3 and TRBJ2-5; D is uncertain. CDR1 LGHNA and CDR2 YSLEER come from the germline V gene. CDR3 length: 14 amino acids. Trimming shortened V by 0 bases and J by 7 bases, and 12 bases separated the two germline ends. The CDR3 coding sequence is TGCGCCAGCAGCCAAGACTCAGGTCCCATGACCCAGTACTTC. Its protein is CASSQDSGPMTQYF.

This sequence joins TRBV18 and TRBJ2-3, with 10 bases that match TRBD1. The CDR3 contains 15 residues. J was trimmed by 3 bases and V by 3 bases; bases with no gene match: 3. The germline V gene encodes CDR1 KGHSH and CDR2 LQKENI. The CDR3 is CASSPTDRGTDTQYF. The CDR3 DNA is TGTGCCAGCTCACCGACGGACAGGGGGACAGATACGCAGTATTTT.

In the case of this clonotype: A read error may account for a junction end that differs from germline. DNA of the CDR3: TGTGCCACCCTGGACAGGGGATATGTCTACACCTTC. This gives the protein CATLDRGYVYTF. V gene TRBV25-1 combines with J gene TRBJ1-2; 9 bases line up with TRBD1. The CDR3 length is 12 residues. CDR1 is MGHDK, CDR2 SYGVNS, per germline.